This T cell receptor (beta chain) was identified during a study of technical replicates of blood from a handful of donors (dated by TCRdb to the late 2010s). Trimming takes 5 bases from V and 1 base from J, and the germline ends sit 14 bases apart. CDR1 and CDR2, per the germline V gene, are SGHTA and FQGNSA. The CDR3 starts with the cysteine, ends with the phenylalanine, and has 15 residues. CDR3 DNA is the only sequence kept; it has 45 bases, read in frame from the first base. Note on this clone: Its antigen is not yet known. It has no much larger one-base neighbor in the sample; base qualities were not kept.

The method was the immunoSEQ multiplex PCR assay. Drawn from immuneACCESS, this table holds only the in-frame rearrangements with V and J called that TCRdb kept. Clones are partly lost; checked studies trace under half to an unresolved V gene and leave the rest unexplained. This sample has tens of thousands of clones in its table, and about 87% of those were observed once. Of the sample, roughly 5% falls within the top ten clones. The sequence is built from TRBV7-2 and TRBJ1-1, and possibly TRBD1, on 6 matching bases. The receptor's source is a human donor in good health. Some clones in this sample may be carry-over from other donors' samples. The material sequenced was PBMCs. The CDR3 reads as follows: CASSGYRVGNTEAFF. The base sequence is TGTGCCAGCAGCGGTTACAGGGTAGGGAACACTGAAGCTTTCTTT.